Listed here are 18 T cell receptor beta chains from one sample, sequenced in a study of T-cell reconstitution after alpha-beta-depleted transplantation in children. Construction of the TCRbeta library involved unique molecular identifiers. Each CDR3 protein gets one entry after TCRdb re-called the PCR reads with MiXCR. The sample yields 60,000 to 85,000 distinct CDR3 sequences, 15% to 20% seen once. Here the sequenced sample was PBMCs, mostly from graft donor cells, taken 360 days after TCRalphabeta/CD19-depleted stem cell transplant. These receptors all stem from a male patient between 2 and 15 years old who had a stem cell transplant for acute lymphoblastic leukemia, so the T cells may come from the graft donor.

V usage is TRBV10-3 and J usage is TRBJ2-1; D is uncertain. CDR3 length: 15 residues. Germline assignment: CDR1 ENHRY and CDR2 SYGVKD. Trimming pared 0 bases from V and 6 bases from J, leaving 12 bases between. This chain's CDR3 is CAISESSLGPNEQFF. CDR3 bases: TGTGCCATCAGTGAGTCTAGCCTTGGGCCCAATGAGCAGTTCTTC.

The chain links TRBV6-6 to TRBJ2-7; no reliable D call. Germline loops: CDR1 MNHNY, CDR2 SVGAGI (reference sequence). Trimming cost V 6 bases and J 2 bases, with 8 bases left between them. This CDR3 is 12 amino acids long. CDR3 region: CASSEHTYEQYF. The CDR3 nucleotides are TGTGCCAGCAGCGAGCATACCTACGAGCAGTACTTC.

In its sample, this clonotype was seen a few times. The genes are TRBV5-1 and TRBJ2-7; D is perhaps TRBD1 or TRBD2 (5 bases each). CDR3 size: 13 residues. From germline, CDR1 is SGHRS and CDR2 YFSETQ. Trimming took off 4 bases at V and 2 bases at J, with 10 bases between the two ends. The CDR3 DNA sequence: TGCGCCAGCAGCCGGGACGTCGCCTACGAGCAGTACTTC. Encoded protein: CASSRDVAYEQYF.

This clonotype was seen a few times. This chain joins TRBV12-3 or TRBV12-4 and TRBJ2-5; the D gene could be TRBD1 or TRBD2 (6 bases each). The CDR3 has 15 amino acids. Trimming removed 3 bases at V and 5 bases at J, with 16 bases between. CDR3 in amino acids: CASSFVGGIWETQYF. In nucleotides, the CDR3 is TGTGCCAGCAGTTTTGTGGGGGGCATATGGGAGACCCAGTACTTC.

V usage is TRBV15 and J usage is TRBJ2-5; 7 positions match TRBD2. The germline V gene has CDR1 LNHNV and CDR2 YYDKDF (reference sequence). Trimming at V came to 6 bases and at J to 4 bases, leaving 2 bases not matched to a gene. The CDR3 contains 12 residues. Written as DNA, the CDR3 is TGTGCCACCAGTATAGCGGGAGAGACCCAGTACTTC. It is translated as CATSIAGETQYF.

The rearrangement uses TRBV30 and TRBJ2-7; TRBD2 agrees at 9 bases. CDR3 length: 14 residues. Trimming at V came to 6 bases and at J to 3 bases, leaving 9 bases not matched to a gene. Germline loops: CDR1 GTSNPN, CDR2 SVGIG (reference sequence). The CDR3 coding sequence is TGTGCCTGTCGATTAGCGGGAGTCCGCTACGAGCAGTACTTC. It yields the protein CACRLAGVRYEQYF.

This clonotype was counted many times. This chain links TRBV20-1 with TRBJ2-7; the match to TRBD1 covers 10 bases. V lost 3 bases, J lost 3 bases, and 8 bases stayed unmatched. Germline V gene sequence: CDR1 DFQATT, CDR2 SNEGSKA (reference sequence). CDR3 length equals 15 residues. The CDR3 DNA is TGCAGTGCTAGGTCCGGGACAGGGGCGAACTACGAGCAGTACTTC. Translated: CSARSGTGANYEQYF.

This clonotype was seen only a few times. This chain links TRBV27 with TRBJ2-1; D remains ambiguous. Germline values: CDR1 MNHEY, CDR2 SMNVEV (reference sequence). The length of the CDR3 is 15 residues. Trimming left V 0 bases short and J 2 bases short, with 8 bases between. CDR3 loop: CASSLSSGAYNEQFF. The CDR3 coding sequence is TGTGCCAGCAGTTTATCTTCGGGCGCCTACAATGAGCAGTTCTTC.

This clonotype was seen a handful of times. V and J are TRBV11-3 and TRBJ2-3; no reliable D call. The CDR3 spans 16 residues. Germline values: CDR1 SGHNT, CDR2 YENEEA. V was pared by 1 base and J by 4 bases, with 15 bases between. The CDR3 spells CASSLGVRSRPDTQYF. CDR3 DNA: TGTGCCAGCAGCTTAGGAGTACGTTCGCGGCCAGATACGCAGTATTTT.

There are many counts of this clonotype. The J gene is TRBJ2-2, the V gene TRBV6-2 or TRBV6-3; 15 nucleotides line up with TRBD2. This CDR3 is 21 amino acids long. V trimming: 2 bases; J trimming: 6 bases; junction bases outside the gene matches: 16. Germline CDR1 and CDR2: MNHEY and SVGEGT. Here the CDR3 DNA reads TGTGCCAGCAGTTACGGGACAGGGGGACTAGCGGGAGGCACCATCCCCGGGGAGCTGTTTTTT. Translation: CASSYGTGGLAGGTIPGELFF.

The chain has TRBV5-1 and TRBJ2-7, with 8 bases lining up with TRBD2. The CDR3 sequence is 14 residues long. The J segment lost 2 bases and the V segment lost 4 bases, leaving 5 bases of the junction unmatched. Looked up from germline, CDR1 is SGHRS and CDR2 is YFSETQ. The CDR3 sequence: CASSRTSLTYEQYF. The CDR3 region has the DNA TGCGCCAGCAGCCGGACTAGCCTAACCTACGAGCAGTACTTC.

V gene TRBV29-1 combines with J gene TRBJ2-1, with D perhaps TRBD1 (7 bases). V lost 5 bases to trimming and J lost 9 bases, with 20 bases between them. Germline CDR1 reads SQVTM; CDR2 reads ANQGSEA. The CDR3 is made up of 14 amino acids. The CDR3 region is CSVQGGSSSPEQFF. CDR3 coding DNA: TGCAGCGTTCAGGGGGGATCGTCCTCTCCTGAGCAGTTCTTC.

V usage is TRBV11-2 and J usage is TRBJ1-1; D unclear. The germline gives CDR1 SGHAT, CDR2 FQNNGV. V was pared by 1 base and J by 0 bases, with 9 bases between. The CDR3 runs 15 residues. The DNA for the CDR3 is TGTGCCAGCAGCTTAGTGGTTAGCTTGAACACTGAAGCTTTCTTT. It is translated as CASSLVVSLNTEAFF.

This clonotype was counted many times. The chain uses TRBV12-3 or TRBV12-4 and TRBJ2-5; D possibly corresponds to TRBD2 (5 bases). The V end was cut by 8 bases, the J end by 7 bases, with 17 bases between. The CDR3 consists of 13 residues. The CDR3: CASLKFLRGTQYF. As DNA, the CDR3 is TGTGCCAGCCTTAAGTTCTTACGGGGGACCCAGTACTTC.

This clonotype was detected only a few times. The chain is built from TRBV5-1 and TRBJ2-2, with 8 nucleotides matching TRBD1. The CDR3 has 14 residues. CDR1 is SGHRS and CDR2 is YFSETQ in the germline V gene. The junction had 5 bases not matched to a gene; V was cut back by 4 bases and J by 6 bases. The CDR3: CASSGQGASGELFF. CDR3 in DNA: TGCGCCAGCAGCGGGCAGGGGGCTTCCGGGGAGCTGTTTTTT.

There are a few counts of this clonotype. This chain uses TRBV5-1 with TRBJ1-1, with 10 bases lining up with TRBD1. Germline assignment: CDR1 SGHRS and CDR2 YFSETQ. The CDR3 runs to 18 residues. The ends lost 4 bases at V and 0 bases at J; junction bases unmatched: 12. CDR3 region: CASSREPGQGRMNTEAFF. CDR3 nucleotides: TGCGCCAGCAGCCGGGAGCCGGGACAGGGGCGAATGAACACTGAAGCTTTCTTT. Looking up the rest from reference TRBV5-1 and TRBJ1-1 gives the full variable domain: KAGVTQTPRYLIKTRGQQVTLSCSPISGHRSVSWYQQTPGQGLQFLFEYFSETQRNKGNFPGRFSGRQFSNSRSEMNVSTLELGDSALYLCASSREPGQGRMNTEAFFGQGTRLTVV.

This clonotype has more than one count but fewer than ten. V and J are TRBV10-3 and TRBJ2-7; D gene uncertain. The CDR3 sequence is 13 residues long. V lost 6 bases and J lost 3, with 12 bases in between. The germline gives CDR1 ENHRY, CDR2 SYGVKD. The CDR3 DNA reads TGTGCCATCAGCAAAACGGGCGTCTACGAGCAGTACTTC. The encoded protein is CAISKTGVYEQYF.

This clonotype has only a few counts. The V call is TRBV4-1, the J call TRBJ2-7; no clear D. CDR1 is MGHRA and CDR2 is YSYEKL in the germline V gene. The V end lost 6 bases, the J end lost 2 bases, and 14 bases lay between the germline ends. The CDR3 spans 14 residues. The CDR3 coding sequence is TGCGCCAGCAGGGCGCAGGATTTCCCCTACGAGCAGTACTTC. Translating it yields CASRAQDFPYEQYF.